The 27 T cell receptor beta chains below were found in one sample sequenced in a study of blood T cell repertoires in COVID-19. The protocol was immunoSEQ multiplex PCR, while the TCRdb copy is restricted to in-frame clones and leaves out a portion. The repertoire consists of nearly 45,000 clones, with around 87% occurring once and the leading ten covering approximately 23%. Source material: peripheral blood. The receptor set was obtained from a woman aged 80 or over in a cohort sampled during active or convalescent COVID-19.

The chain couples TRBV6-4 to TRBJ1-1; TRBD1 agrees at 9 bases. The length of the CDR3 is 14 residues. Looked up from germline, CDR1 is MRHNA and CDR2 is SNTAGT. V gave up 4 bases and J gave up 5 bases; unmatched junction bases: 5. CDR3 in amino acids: CASSATGGLTEAFF. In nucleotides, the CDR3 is TGTGCCAGCAGTGCTACAGGGGGCTTAACTGAAGCTTTCTTT.

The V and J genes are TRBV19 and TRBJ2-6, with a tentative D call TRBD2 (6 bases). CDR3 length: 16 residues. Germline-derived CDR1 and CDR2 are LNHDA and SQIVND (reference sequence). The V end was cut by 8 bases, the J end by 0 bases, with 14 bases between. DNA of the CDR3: TGTGCCAGTCAGGACGGAGGGGCCTCTGGGGCCAACGTCCTGACTTTC. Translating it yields CASQDGGASGANVLTF. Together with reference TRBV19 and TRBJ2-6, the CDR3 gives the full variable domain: DGGITQSPKYLFRKEGQNVTLSCEQNLNHDAMYWYRQDPGQGLRLIYYSQIVNDFQKGDIAEGYSVSREKKESFPLTVTSAQKNPTAFYLCASQDGGASGANVLTFGAGSRLTVL.

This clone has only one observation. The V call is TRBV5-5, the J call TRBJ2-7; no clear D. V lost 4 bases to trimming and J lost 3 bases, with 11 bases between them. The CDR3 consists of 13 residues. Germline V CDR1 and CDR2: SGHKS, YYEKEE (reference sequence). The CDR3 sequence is CASSPSTGYEQYF. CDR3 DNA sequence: TGTGCCAGCAGCCCCTCTACCGGCTACGAGCAGTACTTC.

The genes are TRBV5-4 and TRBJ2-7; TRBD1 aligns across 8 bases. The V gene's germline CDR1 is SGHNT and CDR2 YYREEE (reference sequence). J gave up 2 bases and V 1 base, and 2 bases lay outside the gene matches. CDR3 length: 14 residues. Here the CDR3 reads CASSLQGAPYEQYF. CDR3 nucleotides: TGTGCCAGCAGCTTGCAGGGGGCTCCCTACGAGCAGTACTTC. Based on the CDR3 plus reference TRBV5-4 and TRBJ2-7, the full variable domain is ETGVTQSPTHLIKTRGQQVTLRCSSQSGHNTVSWYQQALGQGPQFIFQYYREEENGRGNFPPRFSGLQFPNYSSELNVNALELDDSALYLCASSLQGAPYEQYFGPGTRLTVT.

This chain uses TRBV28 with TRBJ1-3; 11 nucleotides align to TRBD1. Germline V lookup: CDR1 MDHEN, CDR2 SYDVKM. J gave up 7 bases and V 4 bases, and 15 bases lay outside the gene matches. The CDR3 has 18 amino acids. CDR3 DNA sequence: TGTGCCAGCAGTTACCCAACGGACAGGGGGCTCGACTGGAACACCATATATTTT. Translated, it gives CASSYPTDRGLDWNTIYF. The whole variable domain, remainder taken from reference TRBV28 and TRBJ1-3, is DVKVTQSSRYLVKRTGEKVFLECVQDMDHENMFWYRQDPGLGLRLIYFSYDVKMKEKGDIPEGYSVSREKKERFSLILESASTNQTSMYLCASSYPTDRGLDWNTIYFGEGSWLTVV.

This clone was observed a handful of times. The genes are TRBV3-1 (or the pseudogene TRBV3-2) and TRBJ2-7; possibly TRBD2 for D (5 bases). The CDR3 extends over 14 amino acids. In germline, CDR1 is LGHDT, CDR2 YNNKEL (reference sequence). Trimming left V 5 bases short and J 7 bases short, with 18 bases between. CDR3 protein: CASSTGLIEGEQYF. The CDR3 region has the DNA TGTGCCAGCAGCACTGGACTCATAGAGGGTGAGCAGTACTTC.

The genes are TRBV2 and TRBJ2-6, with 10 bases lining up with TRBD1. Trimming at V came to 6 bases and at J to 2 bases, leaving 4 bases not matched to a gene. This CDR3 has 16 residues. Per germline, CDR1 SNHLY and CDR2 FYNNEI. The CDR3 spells CASRTGGYPGANVLTF. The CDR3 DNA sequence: TGTGCCAGCAGGACAGGGGGCTATCCTGGGGCCAACGTCCTGACTTTC.

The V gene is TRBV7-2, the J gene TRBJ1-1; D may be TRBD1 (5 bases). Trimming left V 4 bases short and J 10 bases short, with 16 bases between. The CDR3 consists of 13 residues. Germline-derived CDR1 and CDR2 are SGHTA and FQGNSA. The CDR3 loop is CASSSTAPDRAFF. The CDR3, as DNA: TGTGCCAGCAGCTCAACCGCCCCCGACAGAGCTTTCTTT.

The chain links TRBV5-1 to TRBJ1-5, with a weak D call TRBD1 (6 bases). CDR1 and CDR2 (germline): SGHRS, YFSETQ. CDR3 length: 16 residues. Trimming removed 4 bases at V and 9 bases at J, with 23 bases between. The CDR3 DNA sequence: TGCGCCAGCAGCCTTCTCCCGGGACATCTGAATGGGCCCCAGCATTTT. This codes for CASSLLPGHLNGPQHF.

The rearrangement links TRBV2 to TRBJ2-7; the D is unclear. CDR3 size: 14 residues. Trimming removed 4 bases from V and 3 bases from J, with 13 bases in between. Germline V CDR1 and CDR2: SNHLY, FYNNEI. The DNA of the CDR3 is TGTGCCAGCAGTGTTCGTGTATCCGGCTACGAGCAGTACTTC. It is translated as CASSVRVSGYEQYF.

CDR3 sequence (DNA): TGTGCCAGCAGCCGGGACTTAGCGAGCTACAATGAGCAGTTCTTC. Amino acid sequence: CASSRDLASYNEQFF. The chain recombines TRBV6-6 with TRBJ2-1, with D possibly TRBD2 on 6 matching bases. Germline V gene sequence: CDR1 MNHNY, CDR2 SVGAGI (reference sequence). V lost 6 bases and J lost 3, with 15 bases in between. The CDR3 is 15 amino acids.

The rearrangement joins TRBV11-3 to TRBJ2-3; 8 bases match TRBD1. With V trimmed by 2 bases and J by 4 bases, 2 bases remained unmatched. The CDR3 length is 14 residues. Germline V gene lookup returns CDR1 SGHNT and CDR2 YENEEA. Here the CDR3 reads CASSLPGQADTQYF. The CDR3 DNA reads TGTGCCAGCAGCTTACCGGGACAGGCAGATACGCAGTATTTT.

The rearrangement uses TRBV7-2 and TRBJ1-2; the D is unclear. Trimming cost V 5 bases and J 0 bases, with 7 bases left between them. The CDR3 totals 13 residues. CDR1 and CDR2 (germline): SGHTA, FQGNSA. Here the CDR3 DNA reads TGTGCCAGCAGCGAGTATGCTAACTATGGCTACACCTTC. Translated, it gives CASSEYANYGYTF.

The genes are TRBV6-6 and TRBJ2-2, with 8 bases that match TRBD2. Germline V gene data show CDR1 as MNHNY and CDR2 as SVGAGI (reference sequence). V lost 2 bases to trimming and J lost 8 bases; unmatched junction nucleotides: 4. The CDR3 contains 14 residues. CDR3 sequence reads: CASSYPSGSGELFF. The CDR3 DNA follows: TGTGCCAGCAGTTACCCGAGCGGGAGTGGGGAGCTGTTTTTT.

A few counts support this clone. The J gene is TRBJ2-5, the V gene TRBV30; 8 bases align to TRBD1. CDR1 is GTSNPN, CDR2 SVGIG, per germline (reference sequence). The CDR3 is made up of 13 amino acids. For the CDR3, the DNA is TGTGCGACTGAAGGACAGGGCCGCGAGACCCAGTACTTC. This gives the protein CATEGQGRETQYF. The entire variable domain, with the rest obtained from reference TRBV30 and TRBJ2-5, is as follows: SQTIHQWPATLVQPVGSPLSLECTVEGTSNPNLYWYRQAAGRGLQLLFYSVGIGQISSEVPQNLSASRPQDRQFILSSKKLLLSDSGFYLCATEGQGRETQYFGPGTRLLVL.

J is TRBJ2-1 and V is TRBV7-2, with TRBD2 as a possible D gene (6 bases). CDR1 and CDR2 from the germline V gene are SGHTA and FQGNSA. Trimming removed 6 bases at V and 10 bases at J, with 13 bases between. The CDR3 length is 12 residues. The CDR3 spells CASRIGEEEQFF. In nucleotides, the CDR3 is TGTGCCAGCAGAATCGGGGAGGAGGAGCAGTTCTTC.

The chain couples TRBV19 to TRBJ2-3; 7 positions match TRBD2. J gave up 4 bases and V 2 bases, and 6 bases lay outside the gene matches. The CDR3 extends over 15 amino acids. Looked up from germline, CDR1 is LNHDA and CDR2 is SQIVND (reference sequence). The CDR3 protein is CASSIWAGVADTQYF. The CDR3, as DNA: TGTGCCAGTAGTATATGGGCGGGAGTGGCAGATACGCAGTATTTT.

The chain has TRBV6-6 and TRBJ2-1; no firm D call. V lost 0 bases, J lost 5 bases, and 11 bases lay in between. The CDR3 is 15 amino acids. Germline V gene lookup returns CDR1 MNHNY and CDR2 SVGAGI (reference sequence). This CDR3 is CASSYSSQRHNEQFF. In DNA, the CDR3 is TGTGCCAGCAGTTACTCGAGCCAGAGGCACAATGAGCAGTTCTTC.

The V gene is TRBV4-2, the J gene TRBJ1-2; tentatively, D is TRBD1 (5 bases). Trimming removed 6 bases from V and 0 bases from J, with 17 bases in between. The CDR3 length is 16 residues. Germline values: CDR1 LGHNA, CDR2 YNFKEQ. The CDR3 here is CASRGPAYRTNYGYTF. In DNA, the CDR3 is TGTGCCAGCAGAGGACCGGCGTACAGGACTAACTATGGCTACACCTTC.

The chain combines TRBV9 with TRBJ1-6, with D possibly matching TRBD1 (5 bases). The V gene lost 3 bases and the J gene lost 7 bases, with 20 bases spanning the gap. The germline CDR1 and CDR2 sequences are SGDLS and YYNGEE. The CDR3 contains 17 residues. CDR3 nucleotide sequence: TGTGCCAGCAGCGCACGGGGGGGAGGTTTTCTAAATTCACCCCTCCACTTT. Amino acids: CASSARGGGFLNSPLHF.

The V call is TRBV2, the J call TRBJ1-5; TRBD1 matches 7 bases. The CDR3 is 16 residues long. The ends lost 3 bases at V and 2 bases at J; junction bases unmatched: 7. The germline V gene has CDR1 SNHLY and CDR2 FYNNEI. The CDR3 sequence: CASSDEGADRNQPQHF. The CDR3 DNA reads TGTGCCAGCAGTGATGAGGGGGCGGATCGCAATCAGCCCCAGCATTTT.

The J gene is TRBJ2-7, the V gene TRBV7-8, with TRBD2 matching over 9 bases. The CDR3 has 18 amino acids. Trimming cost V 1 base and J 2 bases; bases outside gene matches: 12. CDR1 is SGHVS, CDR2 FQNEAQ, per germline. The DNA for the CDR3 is TGTGCCAGCAGCTTAGGGGCTAGCGGGAAACGAAACCCCTACGAGCAGTACTTC. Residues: CASSLGASGKRNPYEQYF.

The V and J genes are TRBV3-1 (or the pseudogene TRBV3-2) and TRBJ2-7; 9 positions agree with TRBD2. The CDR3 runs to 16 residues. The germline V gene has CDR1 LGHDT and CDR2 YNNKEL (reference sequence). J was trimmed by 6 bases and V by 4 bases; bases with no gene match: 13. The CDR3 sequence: CASSLGGTSGLSEQYF. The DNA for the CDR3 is TGTGCCAGCAGCCTGGGGGGTACTAGCGGGTTAAGCGAGCAGTACTTC.

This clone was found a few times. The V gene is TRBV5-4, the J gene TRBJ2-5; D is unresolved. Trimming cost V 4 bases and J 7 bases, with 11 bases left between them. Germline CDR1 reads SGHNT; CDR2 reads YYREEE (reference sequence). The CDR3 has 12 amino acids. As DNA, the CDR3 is TGTGCCAGCAGCGTCGAGGCCCGGACCCAGTACTTC. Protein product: CASSVEARTQYF.

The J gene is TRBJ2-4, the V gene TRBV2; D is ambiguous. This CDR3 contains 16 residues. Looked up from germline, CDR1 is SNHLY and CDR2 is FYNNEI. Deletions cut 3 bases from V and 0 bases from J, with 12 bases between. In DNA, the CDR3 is TGTGCCAGCAGTGATCGGGTGTCGCCAGCCAAAAACATTCAGTACTTC. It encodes CASSDRVSPAKNIQYF. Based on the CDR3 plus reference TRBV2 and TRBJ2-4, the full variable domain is EPEVTQTPSHQVTQMGQEVILRCVPISNHLYFYWYRQILGQKVEFLVSFYNNEISEKSEIFDDQFSVERPDGSNFTLKIRSTKLEDSAMYFCASSDRVSPAKNIQYFGAGTRLSVL.

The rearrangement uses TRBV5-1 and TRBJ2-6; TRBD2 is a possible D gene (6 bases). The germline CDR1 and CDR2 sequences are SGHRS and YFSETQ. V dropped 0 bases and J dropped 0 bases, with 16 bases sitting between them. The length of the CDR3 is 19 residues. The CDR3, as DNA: TGCGCCAGCAGCTTGGCCGGTTCGGGGGTCGCCTCTGGGGCCAACGTCCTGACTTTC. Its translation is CASSLAGSGVASGANVLTF. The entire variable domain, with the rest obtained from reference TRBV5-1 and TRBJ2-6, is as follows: KAGVTQTPRYLIKTRGQQVTLSCSPISGHRSVSWYQQTPGQGLQFLFEYFSETQRNKGNFPGRFSGRQFSNSRSEMNVSTLELGDSALYLCASSLAGSGVASGANVLTFGAGSRLTVL.

Here the CDR3 reads CASSWDSGIPYEQYF. The CDR3 DNA reads as TGTGCCAGCAGTTGGGACTCGGGTATTCCCTACGAGCAGTACTTC. The chain employs TRBV7-3 and TRBJ2-7; possibly TRBD2 for D (6 bases). Trimming removed 6 bases from V and 2 bases from J, with 17 bases in between. Per the germline V gene, CDR1 is SGHTA and CDR2 is FQGTGA. CDR3 length: 15 residues.